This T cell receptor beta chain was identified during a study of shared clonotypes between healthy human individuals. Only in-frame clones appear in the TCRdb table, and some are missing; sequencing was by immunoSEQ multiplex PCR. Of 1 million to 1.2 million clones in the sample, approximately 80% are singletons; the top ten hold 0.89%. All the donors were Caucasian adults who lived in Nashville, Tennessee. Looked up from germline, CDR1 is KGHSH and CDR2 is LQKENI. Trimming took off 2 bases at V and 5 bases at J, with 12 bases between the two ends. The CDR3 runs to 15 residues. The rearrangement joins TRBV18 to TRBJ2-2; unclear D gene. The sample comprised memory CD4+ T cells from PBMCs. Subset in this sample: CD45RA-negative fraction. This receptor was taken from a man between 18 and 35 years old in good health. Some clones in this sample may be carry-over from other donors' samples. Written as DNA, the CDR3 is TGTGCCAGCTCACCATTCCAAGGAAAGACCGGGGAGCTGTTTTTT. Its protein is CASSPFQGKTGELFF.